This TCR beta chain was documented in a study of shared clonotypes between healthy human individuals. All donors were Caucasian adults living in Nashville, Tennessee. Study-level points and caveats: Several donors held about 5% of naive CD4 clonotypes in common.

The assay was immunoSEQ multiplex PCR, and TCRdb's table has in-frame clones only and misses some. Among more than 2 million clones listed, nearly 97% were seen once. The V end lost 0 bases, the J end lost 10 bases, and 11 bases lay between the germline ends. Germline V CDR1 and CDR2: SGHRS, YFSETQ. The CDR3 has 14 amino acids. As for this clone: Its antigen is not known.

Source material: naive CD4+ T cells sorted from blood. The subset: CD45RA+ positively selected. This TCR came from a man between 18 and 35 years old in good health. This chain connects TRBV5-1 to TRBJ1-6, with D unclear. Here the CDR3 DNA reads TGCGCCAGCAGCTTGGGGTCCCGTGGCTCACCCCTCCACTTT. Amino acids: CASSLGSRGSPLHF.